What follows are 20 T cell receptor beta chains derived from one specimen sequenced in a study of blood T cell repertoires in COVID-19. This table comes from immunoSEQ multiplex PCR, and its TCRdb copy is limited to in-frame clones, with some not included. The table lists approximately 280,000 clones, about nine tenths of them singletons. Sequenced: PBMCs or T cells enriched from blood (not recorded which). Receptor source: a young woman who had recovered from COVID-19.

The chain links TRBV7-2 to TRBJ2-7; D might be TRBD2 (6 bases). V lost 5 bases and J 2 bases, leaving 16 bases between the germline ends. The CDR3 runs to 15 residues. In germline, CDR1 is SGHTA, CDR2 FQGNSA. Here the CDR3 reads CASSDRIAGTYEQYF. As DNA, the CDR3 is TGTGCCAGCAGCGACCGCATTGCGGGGACCTACGAGCAGTACTTC.

The chain has TRBV7-2 and TRBJ2-2; 10 bases line up with TRBD2. The J segment lost 7 bases and the V segment lost 1 base, leaving 3 bases of the junction unmatched. Looked up from germline, CDR1 is SGHTA and CDR2 is FQGNSA. The CDR3 runs to 15 residues. The CDR3: CASSLVAGGDGELFF. In DNA form, the CDR3 reads TGTGCCAGCAGCTTAGTAGCGGGGGGTGACGGGGAGCTGTTTTTT.

V gene TRBV30 combines with J gene TRBJ1-2, with 7 bases matching TRBD1. Germline V lookup: CDR1 GTSNPN, CDR2 SVGIG (reference sequence). The trim removed 1 base at V and 0 bases at J, leaving 8 bases unmatched. This CDR3 is 16 amino acids long. The CDR3 region is CAWSARDRIPNYGYTF. The CDR3 DNA is TGTGCCTGGAGTGCCCGGGACAGAATACCTAACTATGGCTACACCTTC.

Only one count was recorded for this clone. This chain joins TRBV2 and TRBJ2-7; TRBD2 matches at 7 bases. Trimming removed 6 bases from V and 2 bases from J; junction bases left unmatched: 7. The CDR3 runs 14 residues. The germline V gene encodes CDR1 SNHLY and CDR2 FYNNEI. The CDR3 spells CASSQAGLTYEQYF. CDR3 bases: TGTGCCAGCAGCCAGGCGGGACTAACCTACGAGCAGTACTTC.

V and J are TRBV19 and TRBJ1-3; D is ambiguous. V was shortened by 3 bases and J by 0 bases, with 12 bases between the two germline ends. In germline, CDR1 is LNHDA, CDR2 SQIVND (reference sequence). The CDR3 spans 16 residues. This CDR3 is CASSIGKYSSGNTIYF. Written as DNA, the CDR3 is TGTGCCAGTAGTATCGGGAAGTATAGCTCTGGAAACACCATATATTTT. Based on the CDR3 plus reference TRBV19 and TRBJ1-3, the full variable domain is DGGITQSPKYLFRKEGQNVTLSCEQNLNHDAMYWYRQDPGQGLRLIYYSQIVNDFQKGDIAEGYSVSREKKESFPLTVTSAQKNPTAFYLCASSIGKYSSGNTIYFGEGSWLTVV.

The gene calls are TRBV19 and TRBJ2-7; 10 bases agree with TRBD2. This CDR3 has 14 amino acids. In germline, CDR1 is LNHDA, CDR2 SQIVND (reference sequence). The V and J ends lost 5 bases and 2 bases, in that order; junction bases with no gene match: 3. The CDR3 nucleotides read TGTGCCAGTAGTTCCAGCGGGGGGGCCTACGAGCAGTACTTC. Protein product: CASSSSGGAYEQYF.

The rearrangement joins TRBV24-1 to TRBJ2-5; a possible D gene is TRBD2 (5 bases). There are 13 residues in the CDR3. The V gene's germline CDR1 is KGHDR and CDR2 SFDVKD. V lost 6 bases to trimming and J lost 5 bases, with 12 bases between them. The CDR3 sequence: CATSLANGETQYF. CDR3 in DNA: TGTGCCACCAGTCTAGCCAATGGGGAGACCCAGTACTTC.

The chain is built from TRBV4-3 and TRBJ1-3, with 8 positions matching TRBD1. With 3 bases clipped from V and 4 bases from J, the junction kept 5 bases outside the gene matches. This CDR3 is 15 amino acids long. Germline CDR1 reads LGHNA; CDR2 reads YSLEER. CDR3 sequence: CASSHLGTGGNTIYF. The CDR3 DNA sequence: TGCGCCAGCAGCCACTTAGGGACAGGCGGAAACACCATATATTTT.

This chain links TRBV29-1 with TRBJ2-1; 10 bases match TRBD2. CDR3 length: 16 amino acids. Germline loops: CDR1 SQVTM, CDR2 ANQGSEA. J gave up 1 base and V 7 bases, and 10 bases lay outside the gene matches. CDR3 bases: TGCAGCGCTTACTATGGGACTAGCGAGTCCTACAATGAGCAGTTCTTC. The encoded protein is CSAYYGTSESYNEQFF.

This chain connects TRBV7-9 to TRBJ2-3; TRBD1 matches 9 bases. The CDR3 sequence is 16 residues long. Trimming took 5 bases from V and 4 from J; bases not matched to a gene: 10. Germline values: CDR1 SEHNR, CDR2 FQNEAQ (reference sequence). CDR3 residues: CASSTFRDRDPDTQYF. The CDR3, as DNA: TGTGCCAGCAGCACTTTCCGGGACAGGGACCCAGATACGCAGTATTTT.

The chain uses TRBV4-3 and TRBJ1-5, with a weak D call TRBD1 (5 bases). In germline, CDR1 is LGHNA, CDR2 YSLEER. The length of the CDR3 is 12 residues. Trimming shortened V by 0 bases and J by 9 bases, and 6 bases separated the two germline ends. CDR3 loop: CASSQDGGPQHF. The CDR3 DNA follows: TGCGCCAGCAGCCAAGACGGGGGGCCCCAGCATTTT.

V usage is TRBV21-1 and J usage is TRBJ2-7; the D call of TRBD2 is as the table states it, not checked on the DNA. TRBV21-1 is designated a pseudogene. The CDR3 runs to 12 residues. The CDR3 DNA follows: TGTGCCAGCAGTCACCGTGAGAAAGAGCAGTACTTC. The encoded protein is CASSHREKEQYF.

This chain joins TRBV4-1 and TRBJ1-4, with TRBD1 as a possible D gene (6 bases). CDR1 and CDR2 (germline): MGHRA, YSYEKL. CDR3 length: 16 amino acids. In DNA, the CDR3 is TGCGCGACCGAGCCATACTCAGGGGCTTACGGTGAAAAACTGTTTTTT. The encoded protein is CATEPYSGAYGEKLFF.

This clone was seen just once. The chain is built from TRBV19 and TRBJ2-1; 9 bases are shared with TRBD2. There are 15 residues in the CDR3. The V and J ends lost 3 bases and 3 bases, in that order; junction bases with no gene match: 3. Germline values: CDR1 LNHDA, CDR2 SQIVND (reference sequence). In DNA form, the CDR3 reads TGTGCCAGTAGTATCGGACTAGCGCTCTACAATGAGCAGTTCTTC. Protein product: CASSIGLALYNEQFF.

The chain has TRBV7-9 and TRBJ2-6; D is unresolved. This CDR3 spans 15 amino acids. The germline V gene encodes CDR1 SEHNR and CDR2 FQNEAQ (reference sequence). Trimming removed 2 bases at V and 0 bases at J, with 5 bases between. The DNA for the CDR3 is TGTGCCAGCAGCTTATCCAACTCTGGGGCCAACGTCCTGACTTTC. Translating it yields CASSLSNSGANVLTF.

Of note for this clone: Different DNA sequences within this sample yield the same CDR3. CDR3 DNA sequence: TGTGCCAGCAGCGGAACCGGGACACCCAACTATGGCTACACCTTC. Its protein is CASSGTGTPNYGYTF. The chain combines TRBV2 with TRBJ1-2; a weak D match, TRBD1 (6 bases). The CDR3 covers 15 residues. Germline CDR1 and CDR2: SNHLY and FYNNEI. V was pared by 6 bases and J by 2 bases, with 16 bases between.

The rearrangement joins TRBV28 to TRBJ2-1, with 8 bases identical to TRBD2. Germline CDR1 MDHEN, CDR2 SYDVKM. With 6 bases clipped from V and 7 bases from J, the junction kept 8 bases outside the gene matches. This CDR3 is 14 amino acids long. The CDR3 DNA sequence: TGTGCCAGCAGGGAGCGGGAGCTGGGGAATGAGCAGTTCTTC. Residues: CASRERELGNEQFF.

The chain employs TRBV10-3 and TRBJ2-1; 11 nucleotides agree with TRBD2. V gave up 6 bases and J gave up 7 bases; unmatched junction bases: 8. The germline gives CDR1 ENHRY, CDR2 SYGVKD. This CDR3 contains 15 residues. CDR3 protein: CAISRLAGGENEQFF. CDR3 in DNA: TGTGCCATCAGCCGTCTAGCGGGGGGAGAGAATGAGCAGTTCTTC.

The chain employs TRBV4-3 and TRBJ1-4, with 7 bases matching TRBD1. V lost 1 base, J lost 8 bases, and 7 bases stayed unmatched. The CDR3 loop spans 15 amino acids. Germline CDR1 is LGHNA and CDR2 is YSLEER. The CDR3 region is CASSQASTGSEKLFF. CDR3 DNA: TGCGCCAGCAGCCAAGCCTCGACAGGGAGCGAAAAACTGTTTTTT.

The V call is TRBV28, the J call TRBJ2-3; 11 bases agree with TRBD2. With V trimmed by 3 bases and J by 2 bases, 4 bases remained unmatched. The CDR3 spans 16 residues. Germline assignment: CDR1 MDHEN and CDR2 SYDVKM. The CDR3 DNA reads as TGTGCCAGCAGTTTCGTACTAGCGGGAGACACAGATACGCAGTATTTT. Protein sequence: CASSFVLAGDTDTQYF.